Below, 5 T cell receptor beta chains from the same sample are listed, as sequenced in a study of regulatory T cells in long-lasting Graves disease. The time point denotes: persistent/refractory GD, antithyroid drugs over 5 years with positive TRAb. Preparation of the TCR library used RNA extracted from PBMCs. CDR3 regions were amplified by Arm-PCR using iRepertoire HTBI primers to build TCR beta libraries. TCRdb re-analysed the multiplex PCR reads in MiXCR, keeping a single row per CDR3 protein. The table lists over 450,000 distinct CDR3 sequences, roughly 21% of them singletons. The starting material was peripheral blood mononuclear cells (PBMCs), obtained when the disease was refractory, from a patient treated with antithyroid drugs. The receptor source for this set is a female donor with Graves disease.

The V gene is TRBV29-1, the J gene TRBJ2-5; TRBD2 might be the D (7 bases). The CDR3 consists of 14 residues. Trimming stripped 0 bases from V and 4 bases from J, with 12 bases between. Germline loops: CDR1 SQVTM, CDR2 ANQGSEA. CDR3 protein: CSVEDGGAGETQYF. As DNA, the CDR3 is TGCAGCGTTGAAGATGGGGGGGCTGGAGAGACCCAGTACTTC.

This clonotype was seen repeatedly, ten times or more. The chain joins TRBV28 to TRBJ2-2; D perhaps matches TRBD2 (5 bases). The germline V gene encodes CDR1 MDHEN and CDR2 SYDVKM. The CDR3 is made up of 14 amino acids. V lost 7 bases and J lost 0, with 9 bases in between. The DNA for the CDR3 is TGTGCCAGCATTACGGGATCGAACACCGGGGAGCTGTTTTTT. Translation: CASITGSNTGELFF.

This clonotype was seen many times. V is TRBV28 and J is TRBJ2-2; maybe TRBD2 (5 bases). V was clipped by 5 bases and J by 3 bases, with 10 bases between them. The CDR3 length is 14 residues. Germline lookup yields CDR1 MDHEN and CDR2 SYDVKM. The CDR3 sequence: CASSRSEDTGELFF. The CDR3 DNA is TGTGCCAGCAGTCGTAGCGAGGACACCGGGGAGCTGTTTTTT.

About this clonotype itself: One end of the junction does not line up with germline, which may come from a read error. This chain links TRBV29-1 with TRBJ1-1, with 7 positions matching TRBD1. Per germline, CDR1 SQVTM and CDR2 ANQGSEA. CDR3 length: 14 amino acids. The CDR3 nucleotides read TGCAGCGTCCCGGGACAGCCTGGGAACGCTGAAGCTTTCTTT. Amino acid sequence: CSVPGQPGNAEAFF.

This clonotype was recorded many times. V gene TRBV29-1 combines with J gene TRBJ1-2, with no clear D. Germline lookup yields CDR1 SQVTM and CDR2 ANQGSEA. CDR3 length: 13 residues. V lost 3 bases and J lost 4, with 12 bases in between. As DNA, the CDR3 is TGCAGCGTTGAGGCCCTAGGGAGCTATGGCTACACCTTC. This codes for CSVEALGSYGYTF.